This T cell receptor (beta chain) originates from a study of blood T cell repertoires in COVID-19. Repertoires were generated with immunoSEQ multiplex PCR, while TCRdb's copy carries only in-frame clones and drops some. The table has 250,000 to 300,000 clones, roughly four fifths seen once. The study recruited people aged about 18 to 90 years across about two dozen US areas. The sequenced sample was PBMCs or T cells enriched from blood (not recorded which). The sequence came from a man aged 35 to 55 who had been exposed to COVID-19.

CDR3 sequence reads: CASTQSFEAFF. For the CDR3, the DNA is TGTGCCAGCACCCAGAGTTTTGAAGCTTTCTTT. The chain links TRBV16 to TRBJ1-1; D is unresolved. CDR3 length: 11 amino acids. V lost 7 bases and J lost 7, with 10 bases in between. CDR1 KGHSY and CDR2 FQNENV come from the germline V gene.